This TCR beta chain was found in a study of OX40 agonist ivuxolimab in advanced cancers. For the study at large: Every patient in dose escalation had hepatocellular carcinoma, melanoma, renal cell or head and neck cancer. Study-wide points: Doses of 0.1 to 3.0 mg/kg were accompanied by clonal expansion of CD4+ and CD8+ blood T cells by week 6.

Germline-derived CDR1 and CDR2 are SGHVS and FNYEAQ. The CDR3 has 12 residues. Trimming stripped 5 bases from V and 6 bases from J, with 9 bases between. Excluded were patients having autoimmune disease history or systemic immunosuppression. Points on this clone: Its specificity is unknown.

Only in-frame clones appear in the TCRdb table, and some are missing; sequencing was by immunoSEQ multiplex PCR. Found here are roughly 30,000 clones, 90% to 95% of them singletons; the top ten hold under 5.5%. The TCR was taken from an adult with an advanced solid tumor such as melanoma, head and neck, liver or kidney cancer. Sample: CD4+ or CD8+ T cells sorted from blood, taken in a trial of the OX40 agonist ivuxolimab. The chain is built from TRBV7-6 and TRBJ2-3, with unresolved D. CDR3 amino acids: CASSGGADTQYF. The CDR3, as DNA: TGTGCCAGCAGCGGCGGAGCGGATACGCAGTATTTT.